This note documents a single T cell receptor beta chain sequence. Primers: 60 Vbeta forward and 13 Jbeta reverse. Assay: immunoSEQ multiplex PCR; the TCRdb copy retains only in-frame clones and omits some. The table lists about 190,000 clones, under 85% of them singletons, with over 1.5% in the top ten. Germline loops: CDR1 SGHVS, CDR2 FQNEAQ. Trimming left V 5 bases short and J 6 bases short, with 7 bases between. The CDR3 consists of 12 residues. The data derive from a study of cytomegalovirus exposure and HLA in healthy donors. The V and J genes are TRBV7-8 and TRBJ1-4; D gene uncertain. Material: PBMCs. This receptor was taken from a woman under 30 in good health and CMV-seronegative. CDR3: CASSPTYEKLFF. The DNA for the CDR3 is TGTGCCAGCAGCCCTACTTATGAAAAACTGTTTTTT.